The 32 T cell receptor beta chains reported below all come from one sample, sequenced in a study of T-cell reconstitution after alpha-beta-depleted transplantation in children. The study's findings and limits: Once a year had passed after transplant, T-cell counts and diversity came mostly from newly produced T cells.

A TCRbeta library incorporating unique molecular identifiers was prepared. TCRdb re-called the PCR reads through MiXCR, storing one row per CDR3 protein. The table lists 330,000 or so distinct CDR3 sequences, roughly 7.8% of them singletons. These TCRs are of unknown antigen specificity. Here the sequenced sample was peripheral blood, taken 360 days after TCRalphabeta/CD19-depleted stem cell transplant. The receptors derive from a female patient aged 2 to 10 who had a stem cell transplant for Fanconi anemia, so the T cells may come from the graft donor.

This clonotype was counted between two and nine times. The chain uses TRBV15 and TRBJ1-2; no firm D call. Trimming took off 0 bases at V and 7 bases at J, with 6 bases between the two ends. Looked up from germline, CDR1 is LNHNV and CDR2 is YYDKDF (reference sequence). This CDR3 has 12 residues. The CDR3 DNA is TGTGCCACCAGCAGAGATTATAGTGGCTACACCTTC. It yields the protein CATSRDYSGYTF.

The rearrangement links TRBV4-1 to TRBJ2-7, with D perhaps matching TRBD2 (5 bases). The V and J ends lost 7 bases and 2 bases respectively, with 21 bases between them. This CDR3 region has 16 residues. CDR1 and CDR2 (germline): MGHRA, YSYEKL. CDR3 loop: CASTPAYGLSTYEQYF. Written as DNA, the CDR3 is TGCGCCAGCACCCCGGCGTACGGACTCTCAACCTACGAGCAGTACTTC.

This clonotype was detected only a few times. The chain is built from TRBV4-3 and TRBJ2-1, with D tentatively TRBD1 (5 bases). Germline CDR1 is LGHNA and CDR2 is YSLEER. The CDR3 is 13 residues long. V lost 0 bases and J 11 bases, leaving 11 bases between the germline ends. The CDR3 DNA reads as TGCGCCAGCAGCCAAGATCACAGGAGAAAGCAGTTCTTC. Amino acid sequence: CASSQDHRRKQFF.

This clonotype was counted many times. This sequence joins TRBV27 and TRBJ2-7; 14 bases line up with TRBD2. Germline V lookup: CDR1 MNHEY, CDR2 SMNVEV (reference sequence). The CDR3 covers 16 residues. V gave up 4 bases and J gave up 2 bases; unmatched junction bases: 4. The CDR3 loop reads CASSSRLAGGTYEQYF. The CDR3 coding sequence is TGTGCCAGCAGTTCCAGACTAGCGGGAGGGACCTACGAGCAGTACTTC.

Many counts were recorded for this clonotype. The V gene is TRBV13, the J gene TRBJ2-3; either TRBD1 or TRBD2 may fit D (6 bases each). The CDR3 sequence is 15 residues long. Trimming took 8 bases from V and 2 from J, leaving 17 bases between them. Germline assignment: CDR1 PRHDT and CDR2 FYEKMQ (reference sequence). In DNA form, the CDR3 reads TGTGCCAGCGCCAAAGGGGGGAGTACCACAGATACGCAGTATTTT. Protein sequence: CASAKGGSTTDTQYF.

The chain recombines TRBV18 with TRBJ1-2; D uncertain. The ends were cut back, 3 bases at V and 4 bases at J, with 12 bases in the middle. Germline CDR1 and CDR2: KGHSH and LQKENI. The CDR3 runs to 14 residues. CDR3 loop: CASSPSVTFYGYTF. The CDR3 DNA follows: TGTGCCAGCTCACCTTCGGTGACTTTCTATGGCTACACCTTC.

This clonotype was seen repeatedly, ten times or more. The V and J genes are TRBV28 and TRBJ2-1; no reliable D call. This CDR3 comprises 16 residues. Trimming cost V 3 bases and J 0 bases, with 12 bases left between them. The germline gives CDR1 MDHEN, CDR2 SYDVKM. CDR3 in amino acids: CASSFPPGSSYNEQFF. The DNA of the CDR3 is TGTGCCAGCAGTTTCCCTCCCGGCAGCTCCTACAATGAGCAGTTCTTC.

About this clonotype itself: A clone one base away is much larger, so this may be a read error. The V call is TRBV6-1, the J call TRBJ2-7, with a tentative D call TRBD2 (6 bases). The CDR3 contains 15 residues. Germline V gene lookup returns CDR1 MNHNS and CDR2 SASEGT. The CDR3 sequence is CASSFSGTGSYEKYF. The CDR3, as DNA: TGTGCCAGCTCTTTTTCCGGGACTGGATCCTACGAGAAGTACTTC.

This clonotype was seen ten or more times. This rearrangement joins TRBV7-9 to TRBJ1-1; no clear D gene. Per germline, CDR1 SEHNR and CDR2 FQNEAQ (reference sequence). The germline V and J ends were trimmed by 5 bases and 10 bases, with 20 bases remaining between them. The length of the CDR3 is 14 residues. CDR3: CASSPRGGRGGAFF. The CDR3 DNA follows: TGTGCCAGCAGCCCTCGAGGCGGCCGGGGAGGAGCTTTCTTT.

This clonotype has at least ten counts. The chain recombines TRBV5-1 with TRBJ2-7; 11 bases map to TRBD1. Trimming removed 2 bases from V and 4 bases from J; junction bases left unmatched: 8. Germline values: CDR1 SGHRS, CDR2 YFSETQ. This CDR3 is built from 16 residues. The CDR3 region has the DNA TGCGCCAGCAGCTTTTCGGGCGGGACAGGGGGTTACGAGCAGTACTTC. It codes for CASSFSGGTGGYEQYF.

This chain links TRBV28 with TRBJ1-2; weak D call: TRBD1 (5 bases). The germline V gene has CDR1 MDHEN and CDR2 SYDVKM. Trimming took off 2 bases at V and 1 base at J, with 8 bases between the two ends. The length of the CDR3 is 14 residues. CDR3 residues: CASSLRQHNYGYTF. The DNA for the CDR3 is TGTGCCAGCAGTTTAAGACAGCATAACTATGGCTACACCTTC.

The chain uses TRBV29-1 and TRBJ2-7, with TRBD2 matching 8 bases. The CDR3 runs 14 residues. CDR1 is SQVTM and CDR2 is ANQGSEA in the germline V gene. The CDR3 nucleotides are TGCAGTCGCGGGGCCGGGAGGGTCGTTTACGAGCAGTACTTC. Translated, it gives CSRGAGRVVYEQYF.

In this sample, this clonotype turned up many times. The chain couples TRBV4-2 to TRBJ1-2, with TRBD1 identical over 10 bases. The CDR3 totals 14 residues. V trimming: 4 bases; J trimming: 6 bases; junction bases outside the gene matches: 5. Germline CDR1 LGHNA, CDR2 YNFKEQ. CDR3 in DNA: TGTGCCAGCAGCCCAGACAGGGGGCGCGATGGCTACACCTTC. Translated: CASSPDRGRDGYTF.

This clonotype showed up many times. The chain joins TRBV12-3 or TRBV12-4 to TRBJ2-5; D may be TRBD2 (5 bases). The CDR3 sequence is 11 residues long. V lost 5 bases to trimming and J lost 5 bases, with 6 bases between them. The CDR3 bases are TGTGCCAGCAGTAGGGAGGAGACCCAGTACTTC. It codes for CASSREETQYF.

This clonotype has at least ten counts. The chain carries TRBV5-1 and TRBJ2-7; D might be TRBD2 (5 bases). Trimming cost V 4 bases and J 3 bases, with 14 bases left between them. Germline V gene sequence: CDR1 SGHRS, CDR2 YFSETQ. CDR3 length equals 14 residues. The CDR3 bases are TGCGCCAGCAGCCGGCGGGCAGAGAGCTACGAGCAGTACTTC. It codes for CASSRRAESYEQYF.

This clonotype was seen repeatedly, ten times or more. The CDR3 DNA is TGTGCCAGCAGTTTACCGGGGGGGGCTACGAGGAATGAGCAGTTCTTC. Translated: CASSLPGGATRNEQFF. The chain joins TRBV28 to TRBJ2-1; 8 nucleotides agree with TRBD2. The germline V gene has CDR1 MDHEN and CDR2 SYDVKM. The CDR3 has 16 residues. J lost 7 bases, V lost 2 bases, and 10 bases had no gene match.

This clonotype was seen a few times. The chain joins TRBV12-3 or TRBV12-4 to TRBJ1-3; weak D call: TRBD1 (5 bases). The CDR3 is 16 amino acids. V dropped 5 bases and J dropped 3 bases, with 17 bases sitting between them. CDR3 sequence (DNA): TGTGCCAGCAGTCCAATGAGACAGTTACATGGAAACACCATATATTTT. It translates to CASSPMRQLHGNTIYF.

This clonotype has a count of ten or more. The gene calls are TRBV3-1 and TRBJ2-1, with 10 nucleotides matching TRBD2. The V gene's germline CDR1 is LGHDT and CDR2 YNNKEL (reference sequence). The CDR3 runs to 13 residues. The ends lost 6 bases at V and 6 bases at J; junction bases unmatched: 2. In nucleotides, the CDR3 is TGTGCCAGCAGACTAGCGGGGACCAATGAGCAGTTCTTC. Translation gives CASRLAGTNEQFF.

Ten or more counts support this clonotype. The chain carries TRBV28 and TRBJ2-7; 10 bases match TRBD2. The CDR3 runs to 14 residues. The junction had 6 bases not matched to a gene; V was cut back by 4 bases and J by 6 bases. Germline-derived CDR1 and CDR2 are MDHEN and SYDVKM. CDR3 nucleotide sequence: TGTGCCAGCAGTTCGTTAGCGGGGGGCTCCGAGCAGTACTTC. Amino acids: CASSSLAGGSEQYF.

This clonotype was picked up a small number of times. The rearrangement uses TRBV12-3 or TRBV12-4 and TRBJ1-2; TRBD1 matches 8 bases. Trimming at V came to 5 bases and at J to 7 bases, leaving 15 bases not matched to a gene. The length of the CDR3 is 16 residues. CDR3 amino acids: CASSNSLDRGRGGYTF. The DNA of the CDR3 is TGTGCCAGCAGTAATAGCCTCGACAGGGGTCGAGGTGGCTACACCTTC.

This clonotype was observed at least ten times. V usage is TRBV28 and J usage is TRBJ2-3; no clear D gene. The CDR3 has 14 residues. V was shortened by 5 bases and J by 2 bases, with 11 bases between the two germline ends. Germline loops: CDR1 MDHEN, CDR2 SYDVKM. CDR3 in amino acids: CASSTAGDTDTQYF. The CDR3 DNA reads as TGTGCCAGCAGTACGGCAGGAGACACAGATACGCAGTATTTT.

This clonotype was counted many times. J is TRBJ1-1 and V is TRBV29-1, with a possible D match to TRBD1 (5 bases). The CDR3 runs 10 residues. Germline CDR1 SQVTM, CDR2 ANQGSEA. The CDR3 nucleotides read TGCGGGGGGACGAACACTGAAGCTTTCTTT. It specifies CGGTNTEAFF.

The chain joins TRBV30 to TRBJ1-1, with a tentative D call TRBD1 (5 bases). Trimming shortened V by 0 bases and J by 8 bases, and 7 bases separated the two germline ends. Germline V gene data show CDR1 as GTSNPN and CDR2 as SVGIG (reference sequence). The CDR3 runs to 11 residues. The CDR3 DNA sequence: TGTGCCTGGAGTGTGGGGCAGGAAGCTTTCTTT. Its protein is CAWSVGQEAFF.

The V gene is TRBV2, the J gene TRBJ1-5; D unresolved. Germline CDR1 SNHLY, CDR2 FYNNEI. V was pared by 3 bases and J by 0 bases, with 0 bases between. The CDR3 covers 12 residues. CDR3 protein: CASSDSNQPQHF. The CDR3 nucleotides read TGTGCCAGCAGTGATAGCAATCAGCCCCAGCATTTT.

This clonotype was counted ten times or more. The chain is built from TRBV4-3 and TRBJ2-3; 7 nucleotides line up with TRBD2. Germline trimming cut 2 bases from V and 2 bases from J; bases unmatched to any gene: 4. The germline gives CDR1 LGHNA, CDR2 YSLEER. The CDR3 is made up of 15 amino acids. CDR3 coding DNA: TGCGCCAGCAGCCAATCCGGACTAGTCACAGATACGCAGTATTTT. It encodes CASSQSGLVTDTQYF.

This clonotype was found a few times. The CDR3 sequence: CASSPRRRGLGANTEAFF. DNA of the CDR3: TGTGCCAGCAGCCCCCGGCGAAGGGGGTTAGGGGCGAACACTGAAGCTTTCTTT. This rearrangement joins TRBV7-6 to TRBJ1-1; D is possibly TRBD1 (6 bases). This CDR3 comprises 18 residues. The germline gives CDR1 SGHVS, CDR2 FNYEAQ. Deletions cut 5 bases from V and 1 base from J, with 23 bases between.

This clonotype was recorded many times. The chain combines TRBV2 with TRBJ2-1; 9 bases are a match to TRBD2. The V gene end was trimmed by 5 bases and the J gene end by 9 bases; junction bases not matched to a gene: 11. This CDR3 has 15 residues. Germline CDR1 reads SNHLY; CDR2 reads FYNNEI. The CDR3 DNA reads TGTGCCAGCAGTCCCCGCTTACGGCGGGGGGGTGAGCAGTTCTTC. Its protein product is CASSPRLRRGGEQFF. Supplemented by reference TRBV2 and TRBJ2-1, the full variable domain reads EPEVTQTPSHQVTQMGQEVILRCVPISNHLYFYWYRQILGQKVEFLVSFYNNEISEKSEIFDDQFSVERPDGSNFTLKIRSTKLEDSAMYFCASSPRLRRGGEQFFGPGTRLTVL.

At least ten counts were recorded for this clonotype. The V gene is TRBV7-9, the J gene TRBJ2-7, with a possible D match to TRBD2 (5 bases). CDR3 size: 13 residues. CDR1 SEHNR and CDR2 FQNEAQ come from the germline V gene (reference sequence). Trimming left V 3 bases short and J 1 base short, with 7 bases between. CDR3 in DNA: TGTGCCAGCAGCTTTCGCGGGTCCTACGAGCAGTACTTC. Its translation is CASSFRGSYEQYF.

This chain links TRBV11-3 with TRBJ1-1; D remains unclear. CDR3 length: 15 residues. Trimming removed 3 bases from V and 1 base from J, with 12 bases in between. In germline, CDR1 is SGHNT, CDR2 YENEEA. CDR3 residues: CASSFSSAGNTEAFF. As DNA, the CDR3 is TGTGCCAGCAGCTTTTCGTCGGCAGGGAACACTGAAGCTTTCTTT.

This clonotype was found a few times. The genes are TRBV7-9 and TRBJ1-2, with a tentative D call TRBD1 (5 bases). Between the trimmed V and J ends, which lost 7 bases and 6 bases, there was a span of 21 bases. The germline V gene has CDR1 SEHNR and CDR2 FQNEAQ (reference sequence). The CDR3 contains 15 residues. CDR3 sequence: CASTPGGVEIDGYTF. The CDR3 nucleotides read TGTGCCAGCACGCCGGGGGGGGTGGAGATCGATGGCTACACCTTC. The full variable domain, with the rest looked up from reference TRBV7-9 and TRBJ1-2, is DTGVSQNPRHKITKRGQNVTFRCDPISEHNRLYWYRQTLGQGPEFLTYFQNEAQLEKSRLLSDRFSAERPKGSFSTLEIQRTEQGDSAMYLCASTPGGVEIDGYTFGSGTRLTVV.

This clonotype was detected ten times or more. The rearrangement joins TRBV20-1 to TRBJ2-7, with 8 bases identical to TRBD1. V was clipped by 6 bases and J by 5 bases; unmatched bases: 15. The CDR3 contains 15 residues. Per germline, CDR1 DFQATT and CDR2 SNEGSKA (reference sequence). CDR3 sequence (DNA): TGCAGTGCCCCGCCCGGGACAGGCGTCTGGGACGAGCAGTACTTC. It yields the protein CSAPPGTGVWDEQYF.

In this sample, this clonotype turned up many times. The V call is TRBV6-1, the J call TRBJ1-4; D gene ambiguous. The germline gives CDR1 MNHNS, CDR2 SASEGT. Deletions cut 3 bases from V and 8 bases from J, with 7 bases between. The CDR3 covers 12 residues. In DNA form, the CDR3 reads TGTGCCAGCAGTGAGGCCCGGGAAAAACTGTTTTTT. Protein: CASSEAREKLFF.